This passage covers 18 T cell receptor beta chains from one sample sequenced in a study of neoadjuvant nivolumab and ipilimumab in lung cancer. Produced via immunoSEQ multiplex PCR; TCRdb's table is partial and in-frame only. The profile covers some 2,600 clones, with around 83% appearing a single time and 2% to 2.5% taken by the ten largest. The sample was tumor tissue, taken before neoadjuvant nivolumab, alone or with ipilimumab. These receptors were taken from an adult with non-small cell lung cancer.

The chain joins TRBV19 to TRBJ2-7; D tentatively fits TRBD1 or TRBD2 (5 bases each). V was cut by 4 bases and J by 6 bases, with 13 bases left in between. The CDR3 is 13 amino acids. CDR1 LNHDA and CDR2 SQIVND come from the germline V gene (reference sequence). CDR3 sequence reads: CASSRGRGLEQYF. The CDR3 DNA reads as TGTGCCAGTAGTAGGGGGAGAGGGCTCGAGCAGTACTTC.

The chain combines TRBV7-3 with TRBJ2-2; D unresolved. The CDR3 is 12 amino acids. Germline V gene data show CDR1 as SGHTA and CDR2 as FQGTGA. The V end lost 2 bases, the J end lost 6 bases, and 4 bases lay between the germline ends. The CDR3 DNA reads TGTGCCAGCAGCTTAGGGGCCGGGGAGCTGTTTTTT. Protein product: CASSLGAGELFF.

The chain couples TRBV9 to TRBJ2-5; D perhaps matches TRBD1 (6 bases). V lost 0 bases and J lost 5, with 14 bases in between. From germline, CDR1 is SGDLS and CDR2 YYNGEE. This CDR3 is built from 15 residues. CDR3 nucleotide sequence: TGTGCCAGCAGCGTAGGTGCAAGCAGGGGCGAGACCCAGTACTTC. Protein product: CASSVGASRGETQYF.

This rearrangement joins TRBV5-1 to TRBJ1-5; D not resolved. This CDR3 spans 15 amino acids. V lost 2 bases to trimming and J lost 0 bases, with 9 bases between them. Germline V gene lookup returns CDR1 SGHRS and CDR2 YFSETQ. The CDR3 spells CASSFGYDSNQPQHF. DNA of the CDR3: TGCGCCAGCAGCTTCGGTTATGATAGCAATCAGCCCCAGCATTTT.

This clone was seen a handful of times. The chain carries TRBV2 and TRBJ2-7; 8 positions agree with TRBD2. The CDR3 is 15 amino acids. Losses at the gene ends were 7 bases for V and 0 bases for J; bases not matched to a gene: 8. CDR1 is SNHLY, CDR2 FYNNEI, per germline. In DNA, the CDR3 is TGTGCCAGCACCCTCCTGAGCGGGGGCTCCTACGAGCAGTACTTC. This codes for CASTLLSGGSYEQYF.

In its sample, this clone was seen a few times. V usage is TRBV25-1 and J usage is TRBJ1-2, with 9 bases lining up with TRBD1. The V gene's germline CDR1 is MGHDK and CDR2 SYGVNS. This CDR3 comprises 16 residues. V lost 0 bases, J lost 3 bases, and 5 bases stayed unmatched. In nucleotides, the CDR3 is TGTGCCAGCAGTGAATATGAGGGACAGGGAGACTATGGCTACACCTTC. Amino acids: CASSEYEGQGDYGYTF.

V gene TRBV6-5 combines with J gene TRBJ2-7; 7 positions match TRBD1. Per the germline V gene, CDR1 is MNHEY and CDR2 is SVGAGI. The CDR3 runs 16 residues. Trimming at V came to 4 bases and at J to 2 bases, leaving 11 bases not matched to a gene. Written as DNA, the CDR3 is TGTGCCAGCAGTTCCGGGACAGCCCCAGCCCCCTACGAGCAGTACTTC. Protein: CASSSGTAPAPYEQYF.

The J gene is TRBJ1-4, the V gene TRBV7-9, with a tentative D call TRBD1 (5 bases). Trimming cost V 5 bases and J 7 bases, with 14 bases left between them. The CDR3 covers 14 residues. Germline V lookup: CDR1 SEHNR, CDR2 FQNEAQ (reference sequence). The CDR3 sequence: CASSRTGGSEKLFF. CDR3 nucleotides: TGTGCCAGCAGCCGTACTGGGGGTAGTGAAAAACTGTTTTTT.

This clone was seen only once. The V gene is TRBV23-1, the J gene TRBJ2-7; a weak D match, TRBD1 (6 bases). TRBV23-1 is noted as an ORF with a role that remains uncertain. V lost 1 base to trimming and J lost 5 bases, with 18 bases between them. CDR3 length equals 16 residues. Written as DNA, the CDR3 is TGCGCCAGCAGTCAATTGTCCAGGGGCTTTCGCCACGAGCAGTACTTC. It translates to CASSQLSRGFRHEQYF.

CDR3 bases: TGTGCCAGCAGCGTAGAGGCAAGCTCTGGAAACACCATATATTTT. Amino acids: CASSVEASSGNTIYF. The V and J genes are TRBV9 and TRBJ1-3, with no clear D. CDR1 is SGDLS, CDR2 YYNGEE, per germline. This CDR3 is 15 amino acids long. The ends were cut back, 0 bases at V and 0 bases at J, with 7 bases in the middle.

The chain links TRBV11-2 to TRBJ1-1; possible D gene TRBD1, 6 bases. Between the trimmed V and J ends, which lost 1 base and 11 bases, there was a span of 20 bases. CDR3 length: 15 amino acids. Germline V lookup: CDR1 SGHAT, CDR2 FQNNGV. The CDR3 DNA reads TGTGCCAGCAGCTTAGTGGGCGGGGGGCGCGATGTTGCTTTCTTT. Amino acid sequence: CASSLVGGGRDVAFF.

The chain combines TRBV6-1 with TRBJ2-1; no definite D call. V lost 6 bases, J lost 7 bases, and 16 bases lay in between. This CDR3 spans 14 amino acids. Germline V gene lookup returns CDR1 MNHNS and CDR2 SASEGT. CDR3: CASSLLYYENEQFF. CDR3 nucleotides: TGTGCCAGCAGCCTACTATACTACGAGAATGAGCAGTTCTTC.

The V and J genes are TRBV28 and TRBJ2-7; TRBD2 matches 7 bases. The CDR3 length is 17 residues. Germline V gene sequence: CDR1 MDHEN, CDR2 SYDVKM. V dropped 4 bases and J dropped 2; count of bases not matched to a gene: 14. In DNA form, the CDR3 reads TGTGCCAGCAGTTCCCCCGGTCGGGCTAGCGGACCCTACGAGCAGTACTTC. Protein: CASSSPGRASGPYEQYF.

The gene calls are TRBV10-1 and TRBJ1-2; D gene uncertain. This CDR3 region has 23 residues. Germline CDR1 is WNHNN and CDR2 is SYGVQD (reference sequence). The V end lost 5 bases, the J end lost 4 bases, and 41 bases lay between the germline ends. CDR3 sequence (DNA): TGCGCCAGCAGTCTCATTACAAGATCGCGAAAGACCTATGGATCGCGAAAGACCTATGGCTACACCTTC. It is translated as CASSLITRSRKTYGSRKTYGYTF.

V gene TRBV19 combines with J gene TRBJ1-5; D is possibly TRBD1 (5 bases). The CDR3 length is 15 residues. Between the trimmed V and J ends, which lost 6 bases and 13 bases, there was a span of 25 bases. The germline V gene has CDR1 LNHDA and CDR2 SQIVND (reference sequence). The CDR3 here is CASRAGARLDRPQHF. The CDR3 DNA follows: TGTGCCAGTAGGGCCGGGGCCAGGTTGGATCGGCCTCAGCATTTT. The full variable domain, its missing parts supplied by reference TRBV19 and TRBJ1-5, is DGGITQSPKYLFRKEGQNVTLSCEQNLNHDAMYWYRQDPGQGLRLIYYSQIVNDFQKGDIAEGYSVSREKKESFPLTVTSAQKNPTAFYLCASRAGARLDRPQHFGDGTRLSIL.

The CDR3 is CASSTQNTGELFF. CDR3 bases: TGTGCCAGCAGTACCCAGAACACCGGGGAGCTGTTTTTT. The V gene is TRBV6-1, the J gene TRBJ2-2; D not resolved. The CDR3 covers 13 residues. Between the trimmed V and J ends, which lost 5 bases and 1 base, there was a span of 5 bases. The V gene's germline CDR1 is MNHNS and CDR2 SASEGT.

The V and J genes are TRBV29-1 and TRBJ2-1; no clear D. From germline, CDR1 is SQVTM and CDR2 ANQGSEA. The CDR3 is 12 residues long. Trimming shortened V by 8 bases and J by 9 bases, and 17 bases separated the two germline ends. DNA of the CDR3: TGCAGCTTACCAGGCCCCCGCCGTGAGCAGTTCTTC. This sequence encodes CSLPGPRREQFF.

The genes are TRBV11-2 and TRBJ1-1; D remains unclear. Trimming stripped 0 bases from V and 6 bases from J, with 5 bases between. The CDR3 consists of 12 residues. CDR1 and CDR2 from the germline V gene are SGHAT and FQNNGV. CDR3 nucleotide sequence: TGTGCCAGCAGCTTAGAGGGGTCTGAAGCTTTCTTT. It is translated as CASSLEGSEAFF.